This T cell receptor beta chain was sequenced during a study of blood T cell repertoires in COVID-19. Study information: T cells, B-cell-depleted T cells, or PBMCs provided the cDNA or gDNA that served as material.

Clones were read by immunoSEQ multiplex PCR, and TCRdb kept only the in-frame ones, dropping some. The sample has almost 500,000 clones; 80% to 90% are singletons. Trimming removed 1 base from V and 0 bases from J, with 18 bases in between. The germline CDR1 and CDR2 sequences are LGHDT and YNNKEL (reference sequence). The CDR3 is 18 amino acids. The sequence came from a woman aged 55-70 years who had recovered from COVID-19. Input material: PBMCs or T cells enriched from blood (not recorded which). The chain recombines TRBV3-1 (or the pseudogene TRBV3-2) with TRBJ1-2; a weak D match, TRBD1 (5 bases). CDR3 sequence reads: CASSQGVGIQASNYGYTF. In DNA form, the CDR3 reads TGTGCCAGCAGCCAAGGCGTCGGAATACAGGCGTCTAACTATGGCTACACCTTC.